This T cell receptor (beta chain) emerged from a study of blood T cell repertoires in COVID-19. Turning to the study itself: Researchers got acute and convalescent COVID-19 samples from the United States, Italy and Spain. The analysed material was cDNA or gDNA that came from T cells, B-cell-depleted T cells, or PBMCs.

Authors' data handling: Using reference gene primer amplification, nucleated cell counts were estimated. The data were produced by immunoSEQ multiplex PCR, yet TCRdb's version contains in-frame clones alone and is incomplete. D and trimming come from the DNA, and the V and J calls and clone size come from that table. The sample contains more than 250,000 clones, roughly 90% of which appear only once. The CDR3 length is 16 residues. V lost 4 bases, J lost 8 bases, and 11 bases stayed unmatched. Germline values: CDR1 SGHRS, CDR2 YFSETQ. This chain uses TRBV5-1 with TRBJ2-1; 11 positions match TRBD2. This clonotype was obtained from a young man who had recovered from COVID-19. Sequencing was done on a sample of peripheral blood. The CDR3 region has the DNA TGCGCCAGCAGCCTTCCCCTAGCGGGGGGCGGGGATGAGCAGTTCTTC. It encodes CASSLPLAGGGDEQFF. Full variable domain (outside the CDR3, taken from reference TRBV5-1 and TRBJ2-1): KAGVTQTPRYLIKTRGQQVTLSCSPISGHRSVSWYQQTPGQGLQFLFEYFSETQRNKGNFPGRFSGRQFSNSRSEMNVSTLELGDSALYLCASSLPLAGGGDEQFFGPGTRLTVL.